The rows below give T cell receptor beta chains drawn from one sample of a study of control samples from healthy donors and cancer patients. Here immunoSEQ multiplex PCR was the method, and the copy in TCRdb shows in-frame clones only, minus some. The data contain roughly 120,000 clones, 85% to 90% of them seen just once; the ten biggest clones take up 17%. The sequencing sample was made of blood. The receptors originated from a woman in her fifties or sixties in good health. CDR3s include the opening cysteine and the closing phenylalanine or tryptophan. Clone sizes are given selectively: once, few, many, or a class where the clone is expanded.

clone size	V gene	J gene	CDR3 protein
NA	TRBV18	TRBJ2-7	CASSPRDRVSEQYF
NA	TRBV6-5	TRBJ2-2	CASSPGLAPTGELFF
NA	TRBV19	TRBJ1-5	CASSPGLYGYQPQHF
NA	TRBV7-3	TRBJ2-7	CASSLNAYTYEQYF
NA	TRBV14	TRBJ1-6	CASSLRGSRSPLHF
NA	TRBV11-2	TRBJ1-2	CASSLDWAGLGGYTF
NA	TRBV7-8	TRBJ1-1	CASSLESGPRTEAFF
once	TRBV3-1/TRBV3-2	TRBJ2-5	CASSRVLRETQYF
few	TRBV25-1	TRBJ1-2	CASSTGGNYGYTF
NA	TRBV18	TRBJ2-5	CASSPQEGGETQYF
NA	TRBV27	TRBJ1-2	CASSKQGGGYGYTF
NA	TRBV9	TRBJ2-7	CASSPEEGPREQYF
NA	TRBV27	TRBJ2-2	CASGDRATGELFF
NA	TRBV29-1	TRBJ1-3	CSVEVGNTIYF
NA	TRBV28	TRBJ2-6	CASRGQGWANVLTF
NA	TRBV4-2	TRBJ2-7	CASSHLGEWPYEQYF
NA	TRBV18	TRBJ1-1	CASSPDRVNTEAFF
NA	TRBV5-4	TRBJ2-3	CASSPQGVTDTQYF
NA	TRBV3-1/TRBV3-2	TRBJ1-6	CASTLGGASLPLHF
NA	TRBV2	TRBJ1-1	CASPLLTGLNTEAFF
NA	TRBV7-9	TRBJ1-2	CASRGPNGAYFGYTF
NA	TRBV5-1	TRBJ2-1	CASSLVDANNEQFF
once	TRBV5-4	TRBJ1-1	CASSFRGTEAFF
NA	TRBV12-3/TRBV12-4	TRBJ2-3	CASSPASTDTQYF
NA	TRBV30	TRBJ2-5	CAWRTGLAGGGETQYF
NA	TRBV30	TRBJ1-3	CAWRQPYIGNTIYF
NA	TRBV11-3	TRBJ1-1	CASSTRLNTEAFF
NA	TRBV2	TRBJ1-2	CASNKDGKTIGYTF
NA	TRBV2	TRBJ2-2	CASRTIPTSGELFF
NA	TRBV24-1	TRBJ2-1	CATSAMGQGPNEQFF
NA	TRBV19	TRBJ2-1	CASARGTSGDNEQFF
NA	TRBV5-6	TRBJ1-6	CASSFWGTPLHF
NA	TRBV5-1	TRBJ1-2	CASSKTAGANYGYTF